This T cell receptor (beta chain) was documented in a study of blood T cell repertoires in COVID-19 (dated by TCRdb to the early 2020s). Some background on the complete study: Samples from collaborators originated in the United States, Italy and Spain and spanned both the acute and convalescent phases of COVID-19. The prospective study material was composed of cDNA or gDNA derived from T cells, B-cell-depleted T cells, or PBMCs. The dataset comprised deeply sampled blood TCRbeta repertoires from subjects exposed to, actively infected with, or recovered from COVID-19. The repertoires were made available in a free public database intended to serve as a resource for research on the immune response to SARS-CoV-2. Samples were obtained from the ongoing ImmuneRACE study (first 160 participants) and from 1,200 or so subjects provided by 6 global collaborators. Nearly every sample came with metadata listing a de-identified subject ID, COVID-19 status, age in years and sex. Where HLA class I and class II types were available, the types were taken from metadata supplied by the sample provider, not from assay-based typing. General study outcomes and caveats: The quantity of clinical and demographic metadata differed by source and by participant and was supplied without curation.

The germline V gene (reference sequence) supplies CDR1 MNHEY and CDR2 SMNVEV. Its CDR3 holds 16 amino acids, cysteine through phenylalanine. The sequence is cut down to CDR3 DNA, 48 bases in frame from base 1. Unmatched junction bases come to 13, with V trimmed by 5 bases and J by 10 bases. As concerns this clone: The antigen this receptor binds is unknown. Base qualities are not recorded, but no much larger clone differs from it by a single base.

The immunoSEQ Assay, a bias-controlled multiplex PCR, was used to amplify TCRbeta CDR3 regions from genomic DNA. Under the source paper's analysis protocol: Nucleated cell counts per sample were estimated from amplification of reference gene primers within the assay. Sequence reads were collapsed and filtered to measure the absolute abundance of every unique TCRbeta CDR3 rearrangement. Productive Simpson clonality was computed per sample as the square root of Simpson's diversity index over productive rearrangements. Held by TCRdb, this immuneACCESS table contains in-frame sequences only and omits some clones. Under half of the omission traces to an unresolved V gene where checked; the cause of the rest is unknown. For V, J and clone size, that table is used; D and trimming come from the DNA. The sample has approximately 330,000 clones on record, roughly 87% of them singletons. The top ten clones comprise around 8.9% of the sample.

In Seattle, one collaborating source enrolled patients while the infection was active and tracked those patients longitudinally over the course of disease. Whole blood was collected in K2EDTA tubes by collaborating institutions according to the institutions' own protocols. For TCRbeta analysis, collaborators shipped samples in one of three forms: frozen whole blood, isolated PBMCs, or DNA extracted from either of those sample types. This TCR derives from a man in his thirties or forties with COVID-19, enrolled during active disease. Sequencing was performed on peripheral blood. Recombination joined TRBV27 with TRBJ1-6, and TRBD1 aligns with 8 junction nucleotides. CDR3 region: CASSARTGRVGSPLHF. The nucleotides read TGTGCCAGCAGTGCAAGGACAGGGAGGGTCGGGTCACCCCTCCACTTT.